This T cell receptor (beta chain) was sequenced during a study of T cells in tuberculosis. This clone has just one count. Sorting used thawed, overnight-rested PBMC stained with anti-CD3, a viability dye and GMM-loaded CD1B tetramer. CD1B tetramers were loaded with Rhodococcus equi-derived C32 glucose monomycolate. Sequencing of TCR-alpha and TCR-beta chains was unpaired. Profiled with immunoSEQ multiplex PCR; TCRdb holds only in-frame clones, not every one. The sample has tens of thousands of clones; approximately 91% are singletons. The receptor's source is an adult woman with latent tuberculosis. Sequenced sample: CD1b-GMM tetramer-negative cells sorted from PBMCs.

CDR3 sequence reads: CASSEQGRTEAFF. The CDR3, as DNA: TGTGCCAGTTCCGAACAGGGAAGGACTGAAGCTTTCTTT. This chain links TRBV27 with TRBJ1-1; the D gene is possibly TRBD1 (6 bases). The CDR3 runs 13 residues. Deletions cut 9 bases from V and 5 bases from J, with 16 bases between. CDR1 MNHEY and CDR2 SMNVEV come from the germline V gene (reference sequence).